This T cell receptor (beta chain) was identified in a study of CXCR3-negative and CXCR3-positive naive CD8 T cells. Study overall: The dataset comprises about 150 million TRB reads in total, with about 1.5 +/- 0.3 million reads per library.

Study observations and caveats: TRB CDR3s were more hydrophobic in CXCR3-positive than in CXCR3-negative naive cells.

The CDR3 loop spans 15 amino acids. CDR1 and CDR2 from the germline V gene are SGHTA and FQGTGA. Sorts that each held 270,000 or so cells were run in triplicate for every CD8+ T cell subset. Researchers prepared the TRB cDNA libraries using 5' RACE with UMI labels. No DNA is given; TCRdb re-called the 5' RACE reads and lists each CDR3 protein once. The table gives over 95,000 distinct CDR3 sequences; the top ten clones make up around 0.35% of it. Concerning this clonotype: Antigen unknown.

J is TRBJ2-7 and V is TRBV7-3; checking the TCRdb D call of TRBD1 is not possible without DNA. The clonotype was recovered from a human donor in good health. Some clones in this sample may be carry-over from other donors' samples. Sequencing used naive CXCR3+ CD8+ T cells from blood. Noted subset: CD45RO-CCR7+CD27+CD95- naive CD8+ T cells expressing CXCR3 (TNR3+). CDR3 amino acids: CASSSNAGDTYEQYF.